Presented here are 26 T cell receptor beta chains from one specimen sequenced in a study of blood T cells in healthy people across ages (dated by TCRdb to the mid-2010s). The library was obtained by 5' RACE. Sequencer: Illumina HiSeq 2500. A second PCR of about 6 to 12 cycles was run with a J-beta primer mix and a sample-barcoded 5' primer. TCRdb reworked the public reads: Q25 trimming with fastp, MiXCR clone assembly, productive beta chains retained. Rows with a matching CDR3 protein are joined into one entry that keeps the most common DNA and genes. The sample profile shows roughly 1,300,000 distinct CDR3 sequences; approximately 59% of them were found once. Together, the top ten hold more than 6% of the sample. The specimen sequenced was blood. These receptor sequences come from a man younger than 30 in good health.

This chain uses TRBV20-1 with TRBJ1-2; D perhaps matches TRBD1 (6 bases). Germline values: CDR1 DFQATT, CDR2 SNEGSKA (reference sequence). The length of the CDR3 is 15 residues. Trimming took off 6 bases at V and 3 bases at J, with 20 bases between the two ends. As DNA, the CDR3 is TGCAGTGCCCCCCAGGTGGCAGGGACACACTATGGCTACACCTTC. Translation gives CSAPQVAGTHYGYTF.

The chain recombines TRBV7-2 with TRBJ1-5; 9 bases fit TRBD1. J gave up 6 bases and V 5 bases, and 5 bases lay outside the gene matches. Germline loops: CDR1 SGHTA, CDR2 FQGNSA. The CDR3 has 14 amino acids. CDR3 protein: CASSLGQGTQPQHF. The CDR3 DNA follows: TGTGCCAGCAGCCTGGGACAGGGTACTCAGCCCCAGCATTTT.

J is TRBJ2-3 and V is TRBV5-8; 15 bases are a match to TRBD2. The germline gives CDR1 SGHTS, CDR2 YDEGEE. After removal of 4 bases from V and 2 bases from J, the junction contained 11 bases not matched to a gene. The CDR3 length is 19 residues. The CDR3 is CASSQPGTSGGPITDTQYF. CDR3 nucleotides: TGTGCCAGCAGCCAGCCAGGGACTAGCGGGGGGCCGATCACAGATACGCAGTATTTT.

This clonotype was counted only a few times. The J gene is TRBJ2-5, the V gene TRBV4-1, with 7 bases that match TRBD2. Germline V gives CDR1 MGHRA, CDR2 YSYEKL. Trimming removed 1 base from V and 3 bases from J; junction bases left unmatched: 5. This CDR3 comprises 15 residues. CDR3 nucleotide sequence: TGCGCCAGCAGCCAAGCTAGCGGTTTGGAAGAGACCCAGTACTTC. Its protein is CASSQASGLEETQYF.

The sample holds one count of this clonotype. The chain combines TRBV7-9 with TRBJ2-1; D call uncertain. V was shortened by 2 bases and J by 7 bases, with 24 bases between the two germline ends. CDR3 length: 18 amino acids. Germline V CDR1 and CDR2: SEHNR, FQNEAQ (reference sequence). The CDR3 loop reads CASSLKGFGQRRANEQFF. The CDR3 DNA reads as TGTGCCAGCAGCTTAAAGGGCTTTGGGCAGCGTCGGGCTAATGAGCAGTTCTTC.

The chain is built from TRBV4-3 and TRBJ1-2; D gene ambiguous. There are 13 residues in the CDR3. Trimming shortened V by 1 base and J by 3 bases, and 6 bases separated the two germline ends. Germline lookup yields CDR1 LGHNA and CDR2 YSLEER. This CDR3 is CASSQAVHYGYTF. CDR3 nucleotides: TGCGCCAGCAGCCAAGCTGTACACTATGGCTACACCTTC.

The V gene is TRBV6-5, the J gene TRBJ1-5; D possibly corresponds to TRBD1 (5 bases). CDR1 MNHEY and CDR2 SVGAGI come from the germline V gene. The CDR3 totals 13 residues. Trimming removed 11 bases from V and 4 bases from J, with 15 bases in between. The CDR3: CASGARENQPQHF. DNA of the CDR3: TGTGCCTCCGGAGCCAGGGAGAATCAGCCCCAGCATTTT.

The CDR3 DNA reads TGCAGCGTTGAGGAGGGGGTGAATGAGCAGTACTTC. Translating it yields CSVEEGVNEQYF. The V gene is TRBV29-1, the J gene TRBJ2-5; D is perhaps TRBD1 or TRBD2 (6 bases each). Germline V gene sequence: CDR1 SQVTM, CDR2 ANQGSEA. Trimming stripped 3 bases from V and 11 bases from J, with 16 bases between. The CDR3 length is 12 residues.

This chain joins TRBV24-1 and TRBJ2-5; weak D call: TRBD1 (5 bases). This CDR3 spans 14 amino acids. Per germline, CDR1 KGHDR and CDR2 SFDVKD. Deletions cut 4 bases from V and 2 bases from J, with 10 bases between. CDR3 DNA: TGTGCCACCAGTGACCAGGGTTTTCAAGAGACCCAGTACTTC. Its translation is CATSDQGFQETQYF.

The rearrangement joins TRBV30 to TRBJ2-4; no clear D. The germline CDR1 and CDR2 sequences are GTSNPN and SVGIG (reference sequence). CDR3 length: 15 residues. Deletions cut 0 bases from V and 4 bases from J, with 13 bases between. CDR3 amino acids: CAWSVLSATKNIQYF. The CDR3 region has the DNA TGTGCCTGGAGTGTACTGAGCGCCACAAAAAACATTCAGTACTTC.

The chain recombines TRBV4-3 with TRBJ2-7; D is possibly TRBD1 (6 bases). The germline gives CDR1 LGHNA, CDR2 YSLEER. Trimming shortened V by 0 bases and J by 5 bases, and 17 bases separated the two germline ends. The CDR3 is made up of 16 amino acids. Here the CDR3 reads CASSQDPTRGNDEQYF. CDR3 DNA: TGCGCCAGCAGCCAAGACCCCACAAGGGGGAACGACGAGCAGTACTTC.

The chain couples TRBV15 to TRBJ2-3, with 8 bases aligning to TRBD2. Germline CDR1 LNHNV, CDR2 YYDKDF (reference sequence). CDR3 size: 17 residues. Losses at the gene ends were 1 base for V and 2 bases for J; bases not matched to a gene: 8. CDR3 nucleotides: TGTGCCACCAGCAGAGGGGAGCGGGGGAGTCCCACAGATACGCAGTATTTT. Translation gives CATSRGERGSPTDTQYF.

This CDR3 reads CASSNPSSTGINTEAFF. The CDR3 nucleotides read TGTGCCAGCAGCAATCCCTCTTCGACAGGCATTAACACTGAAGCTTTCTTT. The rearrangement links TRBV21-1 to TRBJ1-1; the DNA was not used to check the table's D call, TRBD1. TRBV21-1 is a documented pseudogene. The CDR3 has 17 amino acids.

The chain recombines TRBV30 with TRBJ2-5; D possibly corresponds to TRBD1 (6 bases). The CDR3 contains 14 residues. V was cut by 8 bases and J by 2 bases, with 18 bases left in between. Germline V gene sequence: CDR1 GTSNPN, CDR2 SVGIG (reference sequence). The CDR3 DNA is TGTGCCAGCCGGCCGGGACATCCACAAGAGACCCAGTACTTC. Protein product: CASRPGHPQETQYF.

The rearrangement joins TRBV20-1 to TRBJ2-1, with 9 bases aligning to TRBD2. The CDR3 runs 16 residues. CDR1 is DFQATT, CDR2 SNEGSKA, per germline (reference sequence). Trimming at V came to 5 bases and at J to 3 bases, leaving 11 bases not matched to a gene. CDR3 protein: CSAERNPSGVYNEQFF. The CDR3 DNA is TGCAGTGCTGAGAGAAACCCTAGCGGGGTCTACAATGAGCAGTTCTTC.

This clonotype has more than one count but fewer than ten. This chain links TRBV29-1 with TRBJ1-5; 9 positions agree with TRBD1. The junction had 3 bases not matched to a gene; V was cut back by 5 bases and J by 1 base. The CDR3 covers 14 residues. Germline CDR1 and CDR2: SQVTM and ANQGSEA. The DNA for the CDR3 is TGCAGCGTTTTGGGGACAGGGAGCAATCAGCCCCAGCATTTT. Amino acids: CSVLGTGSNQPQHF.

This sequence joins TRBV7-8 and TRBJ2-1; D gene uncertain. This CDR3 has 12 residues. Germline V lookup: CDR1 SGHVS, CDR2 FQNEAQ. V shed 3 bases and J shed 8 bases, with 8 bases lying between them. The CDR3 DNA is TGTGCCAGCAGCTTCAATCCCCATGAGCAGTTCTTC. It codes for CASSFNPHEQFF.

With regard to this clonotype: A much larger clonotype is one base distant, so this may be a read error. CDR3 sequence (DNA): TGCAGCGTTCCTCCGGGACGGGGGGTCTATGGCTACACCTTC. Its translation is CSVPPGRGVYGYTF. This chain joins TRBV29-1 and TRBJ1-2; maybe TRBD1 (5 bases). Germline-derived CDR1 and CDR2 are SQVTM and ANQGSEA. CDR3 length equals 14 residues. V lost 5 bases and J lost 4, with 17 bases in between.

This clonotype was observed a handful of times. The chain links TRBV29-1 to TRBJ1-2, with a weak D call TRBD1 (5 bases). Germline values: CDR1 SQVTM, CDR2 ANQGSEA. V gave up 7 bases and J gave up 8 bases, with 11 bases separating them. The CDR3 has 10 residues. CDR3 nucleotide sequence: TGCAGCGCCCAGGGTCTGGGCTACACCTTC. Translation: CSAQGLGYTF.

In this sample, this clonotype turned up a few times. The rearrangement joins TRBV29-1 to TRBJ2-3; D could derive from TRBD1 or TRBD2 (5 bases each). Germline CDR1 reads SQVTM; CDR2 reads ANQGSEA. Trimming cost V 3 bases and J 6 bases, with 10 bases left between them. This CDR3 region has 12 residues. CDR3 amino acids: CSVDGGVDTQYF. DNA of the CDR3: TGCAGCGTTGATGGGGGAGTGGATACGCAGTATTTT.

In this sample, this clonotype turned up a few times. The CDR3, as DNA: TGCGCCAGCAGCCACCCGGGTTGGCGGGGGAGCACAGATACGCAGTATTTT. It encodes CASSHPGWRGSTDTQYF. This rearrangement joins TRBV4-1 to TRBJ2-3; TRBD2 matches at 7 bases. The V gene's germline CDR1 is MGHRA and CDR2 YSYEKL. The trim removed 3 bases at V and 0 bases at J, leaving 9 bases unmatched. The length of the CDR3 is 17 residues.

This rearrangement joins TRBV6-2 or TRBV6-3 to TRBJ2-4; perhaps TRBD2 as D (6 bases). Germline CDR1 is MNHEY and CDR2 is SVGEGT. V gave up 5 bases and J gave up 6 bases, with 17 bases separating them. This CDR3 region has 15 residues. DNA of the CDR3: TGTGCCAGCAGTACTCCAGCGGGTTGGGTAAACATTCAGTACTTC. Translated: CASSTPAGWVNIQYF.

The rearrangement joins TRBV6-5 to TRBJ1-6; D is unresolved. The germline gives CDR1 MNHEY, CDR2 SVGAGI. With 6 bases removed from V and 8 bases from J, the gap between germline ends came to 20 bases. CDR3 length equals 16 residues. The CDR3 protein is CASRISYGREDSPLHF. CDR3 bases: TGTGCCAGCAGGATATCCTACGGACGAGAGGATTCACCCCTCCACTTT.

This chain uses TRBV21-1 with TRBJ2-1. TRBV21-1 is a pseudogene locus. There are 15 residues in the CDR3. As DNA, the CDR3 is TGTGCCAGCAGCCTAAGGGTGGCCTTGTACAATGAACAGTTCTTC. It encodes CASSLRVALYNEQFF.

The V call is TRBV6-1, the J call TRBJ1-1; no firm D call. The germline CDR1 and CDR2 sequences are MNHNS and SASEGT. This CDR3 has 13 residues. Trimming removed 4 bases from V and 8 bases from J, with 14 bases in between. The CDR3 loop reads CASSVEIVREAFF. The CDR3 DNA reads TGTGCCAGCAGTGTAGAAATTGTTAGGGAAGCTTTCTTT.

The chain carries TRBV21-1 and TRBJ2-7. TRBV21-1 is marked as a pseudogene. The CDR3 spans 15 residues. CDR3 residues: CASSNGRRRYYEQYF. Here the CDR3 DNA reads TGTGCCAGCAGCAACGGCCGGAGGAGGTACTACGAGCAGTACTTC.